Listed here are 10 T cell receptor beta chains from one sample, sequenced in a study of blood T cell repertoires in COVID-19. Sequenced by immunoSEQ multiplex PCR; TCRdb stores in-frame clones only, minus some. Of 150,000 to 250,000 clones in the sample, approximately 86% were seen once. The specimen sequenced was PBMCs or T cells enriched from blood (not recorded which). The receptors shown here come from a woman aged 25 to 39 who had recovered from COVID-19.

The chain employs TRBV7-9 and TRBJ1-1; 12 nucleotides agree with TRBD1. V trimming: 4 bases; J trimming: 1 base; junction bases outside the gene matches: 7. CDR1 and CDR2 from the germline V gene are SEHNR and FQNEAQ (reference sequence). CDR3 length: 17 residues. DNA of the CDR3: TGTGCCAGCAGCTCTCTATGGGACAGGGGGCCGAACACTGAAGCTTTCTTT. As protein: CASSSLWDRGPNTEAFF.

The chain joins TRBV24-1 to TRBJ1-2, with 8 positions matching TRBD1. After removal of 4 bases from V and 8 bases from J, the junction contained 14 bases not matched to a gene. The CDR3 has 16 residues. CDR1 and CDR2 from the germline V gene are KGHDR and SFDVKD. The CDR3 sequence is CATSDATPGTGNGYTF. CDR3 nucleotides: TGTGCCACCAGTGACGCGACACCCGGGACAGGCAACGGCTACACCTTC.

The chain uses TRBV18 and TRBJ2-1, with 9 bases that match TRBD1. V lost 3 bases to trimming and J lost 5 bases; unmatched junction nucleotides: 14. CDR1 and CDR2 from the germline V gene are KGHSH and LQKENI. This CDR3 spans 18 amino acids. The CDR3 DNA is TGTGCCAGCTCACCGCGGGACAGGGAGATGGGGACAAACAATGAGCAGTTCTTC. As protein: CASSPRDREMGTNNEQFF.

The chain's CDR3 is CASTLSGGDNTDTQYF. CDR3 nucleotides: TGTGCCAGCACCCTTAGCGGGGGGGACAACACAGATACGCAGTATTTT. This rearrangement joins TRBV7-2 to TRBJ2-3; 11 positions agree with TRBD2. The germline V gene has CDR1 SGHTA and CDR2 FQGNSA. CDR3 length: 16 residues. Trimming removed 7 bases from V and 2 bases from J; junction bases left unmatched: 8.

A single count supports this clone. The rearrangement joins TRBV7-9 to TRBJ2-1; tentative D call: TRBD2 (5 bases). Trimming took off 8 bases at V and 6 bases at J, with 23 bases between the two ends. The germline gives CDR1 SEHNR, CDR2 FQNEAQ (reference sequence). The CDR3 contains 16 residues. The CDR3 DNA follows: TGTGCCAGCTCTCTCTCGGGGTACACGAGATTCAATGAGCAGTTCTTC. It yields the protein CASSLSGYTRFNEQFF.

The chain links TRBV7-3 to TRBJ1-5; D might be TRBD1 (6 bases). The V gene lost 1 base and the J gene lost 5 bases, with 12 bases spanning the gap. The germline V gene has CDR1 SGHTA and CDR2 FQGTGA. There are 15 residues in the CDR3. The CDR3 DNA reads as TGTGCCAGCAGCTTAAACAGGGTGGTGGATCAGCCCCAGCATTTT. Translation: CASSLNRVVDQPQHF.

The chain combines TRBV14 with TRBJ1-2; a possible D gene is TRBD1 (5 bases). The germline V gene has CDR1 SGHDN and CDR2 FVKESK. V lost 1 base, J lost 4 bases, and 13 bases lay in between. The CDR3 length is 15 residues. This chain's CDR3 is CASSQGGLPTYGYTF. The CDR3, as DNA: TGTGCCAGCAGCCAAGGGGGCCTTCCGACCTATGGCTACACCTTC.

This clone appeared a single time. The chain joins TRBV27 to TRBJ2-7, with TRBD2 as a possible D gene (7 bases). The length of the CDR3 is 15 residues. The germline V gene has CDR1 MNHEY and CDR2 SMNVEV (reference sequence). Trimming cost V 8 bases and J 6 bases, with 23 bases left between them. CDR3 nucleotide sequence: TGTGCCAGCGCGGGGGCAAATCCGACCCTTACCGAGCAGTACTTC. Translating gives CASAGANPTLTEQYF.

This chain joins TRBV19 and TRBJ2-5, with D maybe TRBD2 (5 bases). Trimming removed 5 bases at V and 4 bases at J, with 8 bases between. Germline CDR1 is LNHDA and CDR2 is SQIVND (reference sequence). The CDR3 has 12 residues. CDR3 nucleotide sequence: TGTGCCAGTAGTCGGGGTGCAGAGACCCAGTACTTC. It yields the protein CASSRGAETQYF.

CDR3 in amino acids: CASSRTVRTDTQYF. CDR3 nucleotide sequence: TGTGCCAGTAGTAGGACAGTGCGCACAGATACGCAGTATTTT. V is TRBV19 and J is TRBJ2-3, with D possibly TRBD1 on 6 matching bases. V lost 4 bases to trimming and J lost 1 base, with 9 bases between them. The CDR3 runs to 14 residues. Germline values: CDR1 LNHDA, CDR2 SQIVND (reference sequence).